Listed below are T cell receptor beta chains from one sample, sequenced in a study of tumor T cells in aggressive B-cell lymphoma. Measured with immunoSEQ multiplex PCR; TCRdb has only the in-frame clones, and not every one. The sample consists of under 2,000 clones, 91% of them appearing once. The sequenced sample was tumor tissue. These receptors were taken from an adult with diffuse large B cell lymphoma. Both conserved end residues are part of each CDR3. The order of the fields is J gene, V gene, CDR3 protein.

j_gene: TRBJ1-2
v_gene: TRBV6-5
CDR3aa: CASSRQGSYGYTF

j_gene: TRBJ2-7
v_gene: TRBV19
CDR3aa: CASSTRDSYEQYF

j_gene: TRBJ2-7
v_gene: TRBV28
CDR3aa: CASISTGVYEQYF

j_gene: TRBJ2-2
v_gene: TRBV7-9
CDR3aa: CASSLSLSVYGELFF

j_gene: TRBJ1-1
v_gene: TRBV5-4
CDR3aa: CASSLDRTNTEAFF

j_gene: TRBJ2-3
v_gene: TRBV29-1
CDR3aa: CSVAPGVGDTQYF

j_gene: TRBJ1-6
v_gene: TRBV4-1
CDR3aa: CASSQDVVRRANSPLHF

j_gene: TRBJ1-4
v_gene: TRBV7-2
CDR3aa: CASSLDHSPTNEKLFF

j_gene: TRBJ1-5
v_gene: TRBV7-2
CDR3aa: CASSLNRRGNQPQHF

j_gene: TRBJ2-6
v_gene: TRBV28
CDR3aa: CASSFRKTGVAGANVLTF

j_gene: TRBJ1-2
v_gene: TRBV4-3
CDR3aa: CASSQDRDRVVSGYTF

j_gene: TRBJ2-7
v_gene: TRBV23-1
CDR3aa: CASSHWTGHLGEQYF

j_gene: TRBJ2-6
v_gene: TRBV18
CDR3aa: CASSSGGSGANVLTF

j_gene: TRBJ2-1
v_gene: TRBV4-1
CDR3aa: CASSLTRTYNEQFF

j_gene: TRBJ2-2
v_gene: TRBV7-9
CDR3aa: CASSPGTNTGELFF

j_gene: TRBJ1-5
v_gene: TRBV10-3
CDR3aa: CAISEAGRVQPQHF

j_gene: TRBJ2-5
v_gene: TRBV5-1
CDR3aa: CASSSGTSGSPSQETQYF